This is a list of T cell receptor beta chains from one sample in a study of T cell responses to AZD1222 COVID-19 vaccine. The assay was immunoSEQ multiplex PCR, and TCRdb's table has in-frame clones only and misses some. In the table there are under 130,000 clones, 82% of which are singletons. The specimen was peripheral blood, collected on day 0 of AZD1222 vaccination. These TCRs come from an adult in good health. Each CDR3 is given with its conserved first and last residue. The D gene is left open where the match is weak. Clone sizes are given selectively: once, few, many, or a class where the clone is expanded.

V	length	size	J	D	DNA	CDR3
TRBV19	12	NA	TRBJ1-1	TRBD1	TGTGCCAGTAGTAGGGACAGGGGAGAAGCTTTCTTT	CASSRDRGEAFF
TRBV6-5	13	NA	TRBJ1-2	TRBD1	TGTGCCAGCAGGGGGGACAGTTACTATGGCTACACCTTC	CASRGDSYYGYTF
TRBV21-1	17	NA	TRBJ1-6	NA	TGTGCCAGCAGCAAAGGGGGGCACGATGTGGGTAATTCACCCCTCCACTTT	CASSKGGHDVGNSPLHF
TRBV29-1	14	NA	TRBJ2-3	NA	TGCAGCACCCAAAACAGGGCCATAACAGATACGCAGTATTTT	CSTQNRAITDTQYF
TRBV7-9	15	NA	TRBJ1-4	TRBD1	TGTGCCAGCAGCCCCAACAGGGGTGGGGTTGAAAAACTGTTTTTT	CASSPNRGGVEKLFF
TRBV25-1	16	NA	TRBJ1-2	NA	TGTGCCAGCAGTGAACCCCGGGGGGGGTTCGGCTATGGCTACACCTTC	CASSEPRGGFGYGYTF
TRBV27	14	NA	TRBJ2-1	NA	TGTGCCAGCAGCCGTGGGGGGGCTTACAATGAGCAGTTCTTC	CASSRGGAYNEQFF
TRBV10-3	16	few	TRBJ1-1	NA	TGTGCCATCAGTGAGAATCCGGGACAACCGAACACTGAAGCTTTCTTT	CAISENPGQPNTEAFF
TRBV6-5	13	few	TRBJ1-6	NA	TGTGCCAGCAGGCGCAGGGTTGATTCACCCCTCCACTTT	CASRRRVDSPLHF
TRBV12-3/TRBV12-4	13	NA	TRBJ1-2	NA	TGTGCCAGCAGCCCAGGGAGCCGATATGGCTACACCTTC	CASSPGSRYGYTF
TRBV4-3	17	NA	TRBJ2-3	TRBD2	TGCGCCAGCAGCCAACTAAGGGCGGGGGGCAATACAGATACGCAGTATTTT	CASSQLRAGGNTDTQYF
TRBV12-3/TRBV12-4	13	NA	TRBJ2-7	NA	TGTGCCAGCAGTAGGGACATCTCCTACGAGCAGTACTTC	CASSRDISYEQYF
TRBV27	16	NA	TRBJ1-2	TRBD1	TGTGCCAGCAGGGGCCGAGGGGGCACGCTTTTTTATGGCTACACCTTC	CASRGRGGTLFYGYTF
TRBV7-3	14	NA	TRBJ1-6	TRBD1	TGTGCCAGCAGCTTTCAGGGGGCGAATTCACCCCTCCACTTT	CASSFQGANSPLHF
TRBV6-1	15	NA	TRBJ1-5	NA	TGTGCCAGCAGTGAAGCACAGCATAGCAATCAGCCCCAGCATTTT	CASSEAQHSNQPQHF
TRBV6-2/TRBV6-3	15	NA	TRBJ1-5	NA	TGTGCCAGCAGTTACTCTGGGAACAACGGGATGCCCCAGCATTTT	CASSYSGNNGMPQHF
TRBV29-1	12	once	TRBJ2-5	NA	TGCAGCGTTGCTACGGGGCAAGAGACCCAGTACTTC	CSVATGQETQYF